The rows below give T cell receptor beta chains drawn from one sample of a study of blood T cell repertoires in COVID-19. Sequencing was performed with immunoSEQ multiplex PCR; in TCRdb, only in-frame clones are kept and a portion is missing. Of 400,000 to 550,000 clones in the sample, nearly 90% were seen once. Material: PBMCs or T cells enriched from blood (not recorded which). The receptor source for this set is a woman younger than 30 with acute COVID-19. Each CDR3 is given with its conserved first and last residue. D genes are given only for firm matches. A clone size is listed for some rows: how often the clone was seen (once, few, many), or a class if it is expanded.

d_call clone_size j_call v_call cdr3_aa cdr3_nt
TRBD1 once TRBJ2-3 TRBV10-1 CASRPGQGGTDTQYF TGCGCCAGCAGACCGGGACAGGGGGGCACAGATACGCAGTATTTT
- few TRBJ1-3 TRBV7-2 CASSLAVGAGYGNTIYF TGTGCCAGCAGCTTAGCGGTAGGGGCAGGTTATGGAAACACCATATATTTT
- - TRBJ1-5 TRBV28 CASSFTPSNQPQHF TGTGCCAGCAGTTTCACACCTAGCAATCAGCCCCAGCATTTT
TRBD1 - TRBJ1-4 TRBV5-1 CASSRDRAEEKLFF TGCGCCAGCAGCCGGGACAGGGCGGAAGAAAAACTGTTTTTT
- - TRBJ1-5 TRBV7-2 CASSLVGPGDQPQHF TGTGCCAGCAGCTTAGTTGGTCCAGGGGATCAGCCCCAGCATTTT
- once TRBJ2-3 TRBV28 CASTLTTADTQYF TGTGCCAGCACCCTTACAACCGCAGATACGCAGTATTTT
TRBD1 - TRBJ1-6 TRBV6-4 CASSRDSYSPLHF TGTGCCAGCAGCCGGGACAGTTATTCACCCCTCCACTTT
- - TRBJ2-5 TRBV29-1 CSVPERGGTQYF TGCAGCGTTCCGGAGAGGGGGGGGACCCAGTACTTC
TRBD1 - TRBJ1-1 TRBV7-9 CASSLGTGYFEAFF TGTGCCAGCAGCTTAGGGACAGGGTATTTTGAAGCTTTCTTT
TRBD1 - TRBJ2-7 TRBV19 CASSITGGFFYEQYF TGTGCCAGTAGTATTACAGGGGGCTTTTTTTACGAGCAGTACTTC
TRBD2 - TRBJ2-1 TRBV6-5 CASSYSRGASQFF TGTGCCAGCAGTTACTCGCGGGGGGCGTCGCAGTTCTTC
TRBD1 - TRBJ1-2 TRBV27 CASKPGQGGFYGYTF TGTGCCAGCAAACCCGGACAGGGGGGATTCTATGGCTACACCTTC
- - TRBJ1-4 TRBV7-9 CASSLVVFSANEKLFF TGTGCCAGCAGCTTAGTGGTTTTCTCGGCTAATGAAAAACTGTTTTTT
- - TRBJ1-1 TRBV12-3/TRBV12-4 CASRPEQNTEAFF TGTGCCAGCAGACCGGAGCAGAACACTGAAGCTTTCTTT
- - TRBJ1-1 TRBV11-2 CASSSGVSTEAFF TGTGCCAGCTCTTCGGGAGTTAGCACTGAAGCTTTCTTT
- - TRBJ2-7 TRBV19 CASSAGRSYEQYF TGTGCCAGTAGTGCCGGTCGGTCCTACGAGCAGTACTTC
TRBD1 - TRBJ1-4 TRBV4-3 CASSQWTGSEKLFF TGCGCCAGCAGCCAATGGACAGGGAGTGAAAAACTGTTTTTT
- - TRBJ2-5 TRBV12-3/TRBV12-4 CASSPSLAAQYF TGTGCCAGCAGTCCATCGCTAGCAGCCCAGTACTTC
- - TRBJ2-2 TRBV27 CASSLFGRSGELFF TGTGCCAGCAGTTTATTTGGGAGGTCCGGGGAGCTGTTTTTT
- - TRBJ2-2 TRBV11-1 CASSPGGTYTGELFF TGTGCCAGCAGCCCTGGAGGGACCTACACCGGGGAGCTGTTTTTT
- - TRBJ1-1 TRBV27 CASSARGLTEAFF TGTGCCAGCAGCGCTCGGGGTCTCACTGAAGCTTTCTTT
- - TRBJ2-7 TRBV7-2 CASSSDGPGEQYF TGTGCCAGCAGCTCGGACGGGCCGGGGGAGCAGTACTTC
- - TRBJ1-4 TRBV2 CAISDSLSEKLFF TGTGCCATCTCGGACAGTTTGAGTGAAAAACTGTTTTTT
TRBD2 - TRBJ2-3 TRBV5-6 CASRLAGTQYF TGTGCCAGCAGACTAGCGGGAACGCAGTATTTT
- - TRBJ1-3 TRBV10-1 CASSEQSSGNTIYF TGCGCCAGCAGTGAACAGAGCTCTGGAAACACCATATATTTT
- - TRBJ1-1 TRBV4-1 CASSPLWRGNTEAFF TGCGCCAGCAGCCCGTTATGGAGGGGGAACACTGAAGCTTTCTTT
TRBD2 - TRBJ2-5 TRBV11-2 CASSQTDRASGRQETQYF TGTGCCAGCAGCCAAACGGACCGGGCTAGCGGGCGTCAAGAGACCCAGTACTTC
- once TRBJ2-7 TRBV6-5 CASNQASSYEQYF TGTGCCAGCAATCAGGCGTCCTCCTACGAGCAGTACTTC
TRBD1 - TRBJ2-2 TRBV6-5 CASSSTGGAIAGELFF TGTGCCAGCAGTTCTACAGGGGGCGCGATTGCCGGGGAGCTGTTTTTT
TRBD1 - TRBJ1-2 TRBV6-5 CASSPGTGGYTF TGTGCCAGCAGTCCAGGGACAGGGGGCTACACCTTC
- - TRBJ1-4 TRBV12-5 CASGQGATNEKLFF TGTGCTAGTGGACAAGGGGCAACTAATGAAAAACTGTTTTTT
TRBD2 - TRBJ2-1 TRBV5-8 CASSSSGGSYNEQFF TGTGCCAGCAGTAGTAGCGGGGGGTCCTACAATGAGCAGTTCTTC
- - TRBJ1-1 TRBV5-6 CASSVNRAAEAFF TGTGCCAGCAGCGTTAACAGGGCCGCTGAAGCTTTCTTT
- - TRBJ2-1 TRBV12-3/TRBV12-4 CASSLVSSPGQFF TGTGCCAGCAGTTTAGTGTCCTCTCCCGGGCAGTTCTTC
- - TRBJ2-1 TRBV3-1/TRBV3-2 CASSQPGLAERNNEQFF TGTGCCAGCAGCCAACCCGGGTTAGCGGAACGAAACAATGAGCAGTTCTTC
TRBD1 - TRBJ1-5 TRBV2 CASSGTGGNNQPQHF TGTGCCAGCAGTGGGACAGGGGGCAACAATCAGCCCCAGCATTTT
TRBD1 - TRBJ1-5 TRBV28 CASSLEQPTGQSNQPQHF TGTGCCAGCAGTTTAGAGCAACCGACAGGGCAGAGCAATCAGCCCCAGCATTTT
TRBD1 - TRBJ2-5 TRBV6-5 CASSYSTGGQETQYF TGTGCCAGCAGTTACTCAACAGGGGGCCAAGAGACCCAGTACTTC
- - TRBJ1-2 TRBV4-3 CASSQGSGYGYTF TGCGCCAGCAGCCAAGGGTCGGGGTATGGCTACACCTTC
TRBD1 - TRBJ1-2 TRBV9 CASSVGDSGGGRGGYTF TGTGCCAGCAGCGTAGGGGACTCAGGGGGAGGTCGCGGTGGCTACACCTTC
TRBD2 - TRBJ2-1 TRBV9 CASSTQTGGSSYNEQFF TGTGCCAGCAGCACACAGACGGGAGGTTCGTCCTACAATGAGCAGTTCTTC
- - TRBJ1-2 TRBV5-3 CARSLAPSGEGGYTF TGTGCCAGAAGCTTGGCCCCTTCAGGGGAGGGGGGCTACACCTTC
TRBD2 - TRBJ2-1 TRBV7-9 CASSGTRAYNEQFF TGTGCCAGCAGCGGGACTAGAGCTTACAATGAGCAGTTCTTC
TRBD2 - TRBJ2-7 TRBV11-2 CASSLEGGGAYEQYF TGTGCCAGCAGCTTAGAGGGCGGGGGAGCTTACGAGCAGTACTTC
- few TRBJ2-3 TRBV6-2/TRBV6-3 CASSYAASTDTQYF TGTGCCAGCAGTTACGCGGCCAGCACAGATACGCAGTATTTT
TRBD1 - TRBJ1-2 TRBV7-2 CASSPRQGGYGYTF TGTGCCAGCAGCCCGCGACAGGGAGGCTATGGCTACACCTTC
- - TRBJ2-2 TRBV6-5 CASSYSTGSNTGELFF TGTGCCAGCAGTTACTCGACGGGGTCCAACACCGGGGAGCTGTTTTTT
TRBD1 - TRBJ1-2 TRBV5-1 CASSLGVRGPVNYGYTF TGCGCCAGCAGCTTGGGTGTAAGGGGGCCAGTTAACTATGGCTACACCTTC
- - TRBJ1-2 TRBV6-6 CASSSDRANYGYTF TGTGCCAGCAGTTCTGACAGAGCTAACTATGGCTACACCTTC
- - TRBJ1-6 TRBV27 CASSGGSYNSPLHF TGTGCCAGCTCGGGTGGGTCCTATAATTCACCCCTCCACTTT
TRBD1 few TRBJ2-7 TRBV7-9 CASSHGQGYEQYF TGTGCCAGCAGCCATGGACAGGGCTACGAGCAGTACTTC
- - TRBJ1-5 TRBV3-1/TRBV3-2 CASSQELGPQHF TGTGCCAGCAGCCAAGAACTCGGGCCCCAGCATTTT
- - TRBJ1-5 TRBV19 CASSRSYNQPQHF TGTGCCAGTAGTCGGAGTTACAATCAGCCCCAGCATTTT